This is a list of T cell receptor beta chains from one sample in a study of Graves' ophthalmopathy and Graves' hyperthyroidism. A single record per CDR3 protein comes from TCRdb applying MiXCR to the multiplex PCR reads. This table holds about 640,000 distinct CDR3 sequences, roughly 41% found once. Source material: peripheral blood. The receptors were sampled from an adult man with Graves' ophthalmopathy. Each CDR3 is given with its conserved first and last residue. A D gene is named only where the DNA matches it firmly.

>TRBJ2-5|TRBV4-2|TRBD2
CASSQDVSGGETQYF
>TRBJ1-2|TRBV6-1|.
CASSEVWARTPGYTF
>TRBJ2-7|TRBV7-8|TRBD1
CASSVTGGTTFQQYF
>TRBJ1-1|TRBV4-2|.
CASSQGTENTEAFF
>TRBJ1-1|TRBV9|.
CASSVCSLNGEAFF
>TRBJ2-3|TRBV25-1|TRBD2
CASSPRLAGGQTQYF
>TRBJ1-5|TRBV2|.
CASSPGVGGNQPQHF
>TRBJ1-1|TRBV24-1|.
CATSGGQYKAFF
>TRBJ1-4|TRBV6-5|.
CASSFGPDLFF
>TRBJ2-7|TRBV15|.
CATSRDQGTSEQYF
>TRBJ2-7|TRBV2|.
CASSETGTFYEQCF
>TRBJ2-7|TRBV10-3|.
CAISGPGTHSYEQYF
>TRBJ2-1|TRBV29-1|TRBD2
CSVEPPGLDEQFF
>TRBJ2-2|TRBV7-2|TRBD1
CASSMDRAGTGELFF
>TRBJ2-7|TRBV14|.
CASSQESGSYEQYF
>TRBJ2-7|TRBV19|.
CAWRDRSYEQYF
>TRBJ1-2|TRBV20-1|.
CSANTGISYGYTF
>TRBJ1-2|TRBV7-2|.
CASSLVGQIYGYTF
>TRBJ1-2|TRBV10-3|TRBD1
CAIRGQTDYTF
>TRBJ1-2|TRBV4-1|TRBD1
CASSQTGIPYGYTF
>TRBJ1-4|TRBV7-2|TRBD1
CASSSPEQGALDEKLFF
>TRBJ1-2|TRBV5-1|.
CASSLDGGVGYGHTF
>TRBJ2-5|TRBV10-3|.
CAISAPGDGADGTQYF
>TRBJ1-4|TRBV24-1|TRBD1
CATSGQGGKLFF
>TRBJ1-1|TRBV10-3|TRBD1
CAIMQTGVNEAFF
>TRBJ2-7|TRBV11-2|.
CASSSAGTSHEQYF
>TRBJ1-1|TRBV7-2|.
CASSLVALNRMNTEAFF
>TRBJ1-6|TRBV20-1|.
CSPSRGRGDSPLHF